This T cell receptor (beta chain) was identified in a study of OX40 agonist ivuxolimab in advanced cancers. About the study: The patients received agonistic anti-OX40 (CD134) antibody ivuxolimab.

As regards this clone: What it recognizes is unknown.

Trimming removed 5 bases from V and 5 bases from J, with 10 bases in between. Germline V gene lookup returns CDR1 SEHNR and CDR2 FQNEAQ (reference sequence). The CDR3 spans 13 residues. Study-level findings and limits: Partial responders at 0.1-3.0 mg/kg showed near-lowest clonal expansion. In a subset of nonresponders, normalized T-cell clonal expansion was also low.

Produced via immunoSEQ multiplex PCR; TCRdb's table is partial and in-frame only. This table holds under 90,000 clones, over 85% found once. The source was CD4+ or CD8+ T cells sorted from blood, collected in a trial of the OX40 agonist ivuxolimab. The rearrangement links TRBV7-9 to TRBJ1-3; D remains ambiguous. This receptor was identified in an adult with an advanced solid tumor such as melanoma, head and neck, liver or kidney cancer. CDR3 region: CASSRLGRNTIYF. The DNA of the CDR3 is TGTGCCAGCAGCCGCTTGGGGAGAAACACCATATATTTT. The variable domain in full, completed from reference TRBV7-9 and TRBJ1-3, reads DTGVSQNPRHKITKRGQNVTFRCDPISEHNRLYWYRQTLGQGPEFLTYFQNEAQLEKSRLLSDRFSAERPKGSFSTLEIQRTEQGDSAMYLCASSRLGRNTIYFGEGSWLTVV.